This T cell receptor (beta chain) was captured in a study of CD4+ T cells in melanoma. Study-level findings and limits: Neoantigen-specific CD4+ T cells in melanoma reportedly had diverse differentiation states. A reported correlation linked neoantigen-specific CD4+ T cells to CD8+, macrophage and B cell function.

The data were produced by immunoSEQ multiplex PCR, yet TCRdb's version contains in-frame clones alone and is incomplete. The sample lists nearly 50,000 clones, roughly 87% occurring once. V was clipped by 5 bases and J by 7 bases; unmatched bases: 18. The germline CDR1 and CDR2 sequences are SGHAT and FQDESV (reference sequence). The CDR3 totals 18 residues. As for this clone: Its matching antigen is unknown.

The source is a human donor with melanoma. The sequencing sample was made of peripheral blood. The chain employs TRBV11-1 and TRBJ2-1; 9 bases are a match to TRBD1. Written as DNA, the CDR3 is TGTGCCAGCAGCCTCGGGACAGGGCGGGGAGGATCTCAGAATGAGCAGTTCTTC. Protein: CASSLGTGRGGSQNEQFF.